Here is one T cell receptor beta chain with its context. Its matching antigen is unknown. This sample was included in a study of cytomegalovirus exposure and HLA in healthy donors. Study observations and caveats: Among CMV-associated TCR beta chains, most appeared HLA-restricted in a later analysis.

CDR1 and CDR2 (germline): MNHEY, SMNVEV (reference sequence). This CDR3 is built from 16 residues. The V gene end was trimmed by 4 bases and the J gene end by 7 bases; junction bases not matched to a gene: 11. The PCR made use of 60 Vbeta and 13 Jbeta primers. Method: immunoSEQ multiplex PCR; TCRdb's copy keeps in-frame clones and lacks some. Of 150,000 to 200,000 clones in the sample, approximately 80% were seen once. The genes are TRBV27 and TRBJ2-2; 8 nucleotides agree with TRBD2. This sequence originates from a male donor in good health and CMV-seronegative. The sample taken for sequencing was PBMCs. The CDR3 sequence: CASSYREGVSIGELFF. CDR3 coding DNA: TGTGCCAGCAGTTATCGGGAGGGGGTTTCGATCGGGGAGCTGTTTTTT.